This note documents a single T cell receptor (beta chain) sequence. Its antigen remains unidentified. These data are taken from a study of cytomegalovirus exposure and HLA in healthy donors. Germline V gene lookup returns CDR1 SGDLS and CDR2 YYNGEE. This CDR3 spans 15 amino acids. V lost 0 bases and J lost 7; bases outside the gene matches: 9. PCR amplification relied on 60 Vbeta primers (plus 13 Jbeta primers). The data were produced by immunoSEQ multiplex PCR, yet TCRdb's version contains in-frame clones alone and is incomplete. The sample comprises approximately 97,000 clones, about 78% of which are singletons, and roughly 4.3% rests with the top ten. Whole-study results and caveats: Later analysis identified several of the most significant clusters that appeared linked to common viral pathogens. Most TCR sequences proved rare, with some public TCRs found in many donors.

Sequencing was performed on PBMCs. The chain links TRBV9 to TRBJ2-5; 7 bases align to TRBD1. The source of this sequence is a woman in her 40s in good health and CMV-seropositive. The CDR3 loop is CASSVVGGAGGTQYF. The CDR3 DNA reads as TGTGCCAGCAGCGTAGTAGGGGGCGCGGGTGGGACCCAGTACTTC.